The T cell receptor (beta chain) under discussion was sequenced for a study of cytomegalovirus exposure and HLA in healthy donors (dated by TCRdb to 2017 to 2019). Regarding the study in general: In an earlier analysis of some 610 of the donors, less than 350 Gb of sequence data and 90 million to 130 million unique TCR beta sequences from 180 million or so T cells were reported. About 280 gigabases of sequencing data and 91 million or so unique TCR sequences made up an early release that covered several hundred HLA-typed donors. Among the roughly 430 genotyped donors, around 79% belonged to the genetic ancestry cluster associated with self-reported Caucasian donors. The aim of the study was to test whether cataloging public T cell receptors could identify signatures of past pathogen exposure. The study used immunosequencing to profile the T cell repertoires of around 600 subjects and linked those repertoires to cytomegalovirus serostatus. Along with the approximately 600-subject first cohort, a separate validation cohort of over a hundred different subjects was used. High-throughput TCR immunosequencing, statistical association of individual TCRs with disease status, and machine learning were combined to predict cytomegalovirus infection status. To study patterns of TCR occurrence, a later analysis re-analyzed previously published TCR beta repertoires from 600 to 750 donors and added high-resolution HLA genotyping. Rather than using new phenotypic data, the later analysis identified candidate immune exposures from TCR beta sequences and from how often those sequences occurred across donors. In an earlier analysis of a few hundred of the donors, high-throughput TCR beta sequencing was used to judge whether each TCR beta V gene segment behaved as functional or pseudogenic. Donor age, sex, ethnicity and CMV serostatus were compiled together with the repertoire data. A later genetic analysis took genome-wide SNP genotypes for about 55% of the 666 donors and used that subset as a discovery cohort. All discovery cohort repertoires had been generated on a single sequencing platform. Class I and class II HLA loci were covered by the typing at four-digit resolution. Typing coverage varied by locus: roughly 629-640 donors for A, B, C, DRB1 and DQB1; 522 for DQA1; about 570 for DPA1; fewer than 480 for DPB1. Four to six DR-DQ haplotypes were handled as single units for association and clustering because linkage in the cohort was strong. Among about 390 genotyped donors of the cohort, an average of approximately 240,000 unique TCR beta nucleotide sequences were sequenced per donor, roughly 18% of them non-productive. Results the study describes overall, beyond this receptor: In both the original and validation cohorts, the classifier was reported to diagnose cytomegalovirus status with high specificity and sensitivity. According to a later analysis, most CMV-associated TCR beta chains appeared to be HLA-restricted, and the HLA associations seemed to be driven largely by CMV exposure. The presence/absence analyses assumed that sequencing depth was roughly uniform across donors, and that assumption may not be true. Most TCR sequences were seen in very few donors, while some public TCRs were found in many individuals. In this cohort, only TCR beta chains were sequenced, and detectable features were limited by the absence of alpha or paired-chain data. The earlier analysis of 587 of the donors excluded roughly 16 rarely observed V segments, including chromosome 9 orphons, because counts were too low. A later genetic analysis reported fewer N-insertions in productive TCRs among donors in an Asian-associated ancestry cluster than the roughly 700-donor mean. Linkage disequilibrium might explain the correlated functional status among segregating V segments, but an unknown experimental factor could not be ruled out. The authors suggested that the approach could potentially be extended to other disease states and immunological phenotypes. At a false discovery rate of 0.05, a later analysis linked 15,000 to 20,000 TCR beta sequences to specific HLA alleles. The study listed 164 TCR beta chains as associated with cytomegalovirus. The sequencing pipeline was judged likely to have produced a cluster of highly shared sequence variants as a technical artifact. Because some donors lacked HLA typing at each locus, the association tests relied only on the typed subset. A later analysis found that HLA-associated TCR beta chains were more clonally expanded and had lower generation probabilities than equally common non-associated chains. When HLA alleles, especially DR and DQ, strongly co-occurred, attributing TCR associations to individual alleles was difficult. In a later analysis, the rate of TCR association differed among HLA loci, with DRB1 alleles having the most associated TCRs and HLA-C alleles having the fewest. A further reported finding was that TCR beta sequences accurately predicted the HLA-A and HLA-B alleles for most subjects in the first cohort. Immune exposure information for the cohort was limited to CMV serostatus. Some IMGT-functional V segments, including TRBV6-2 and TRBV6-3, could not be told apart with the 87-base-pair reads, so those segments were excluded. According to a later analysis, parvovirus B19, influenza, CMV and Epstein-Barr virus appeared linked to several top co-occurrence clusters. In an earlier analysis of some 500 of the donors, most TCR beta V segments were observed in productive rearrangements about 87% or about 30% of the time, broadly matching IMGT annotations. In vitro tests confirmed that a few of the cytomegalovirus-associated TCR beta chains recognize cytomegalovirus antigens. In a later genetic analysis, a missense DCLRE1C variant was associated with V-gene and J-gene trimming of TCR beta chains, and the association was replicated in an independent cohort.

Inclusive of the bounding cysteine and phenylalanine, the CDR3 is 16 residues long. The entry retains the CDR3 DNA only, 48 bases that are in frame from base 1. V and J are truncated by 0 bases and 1 base respectively, leaving an intervening sequence of 13 bases. Based on the germline V gene, the CDR1 and CDR2 sequences are MNHEY and SVGAGI. Note on this clone: The antigen it recognizes is unknown. Base quality data are lacking; no much larger clone is found one base away.

Libraries came from the immunoSEQ multiplex PCR assay. The multiplex PCR relied on a mix of 60 forward primers for TCR Vbeta segments and 13 reverse primers for TCR Jbeta segments. The CDR3 region of rearranged TCR beta genes was amplified from genomic DNA by a multiplex PCR assay. On the Illumina HiSeq System, the amplified TCR beta libraries were sequenced as 87-base-pair reads. In the original analysis: A later analysis counted tens of millions of unique TCR beta chains across the 666 repertoires, and about 10 million of these chains were shared by at least two donors. Raw reads were error-corrected and collapsed into unique sequences by a nearest-neighbor algorithm in which closely related sequences were merged to remove PCR and sequencing errors. V, D and J gene segments were assigned by aligning CDR3 sequences to IMGT reference sequences. Each retained sequence needed at least a six-nucleotide match to both a V gene segment and a J gene segment. A rearrangement was called productive if the CDR3 had no stop codons and remained in frame with V and J, and every other rearrangement was called non-productive. CDR3 was defined according to IMGT convention as the region running from the second conserved V-encoded cysteine to the conserved J-encoded phenylalanine. Sequences without an unambiguous match to a single V gene segment were excluded from the earlier analysis of 450 to 750 of the donors. In an earlier analysis of a few hundred of the donors, V segments were called functional above 56.7% productive rearrangements and were called segregating when the between-donor standard deviation exceeded 5%. A statistical classification framework was built to diagnose cytomegalovirus status from the catalog of TCR beta chain sequences. In a later analysis, TCR nucleotide sequences were compared against IMGT/GENE-DB human TR gene sequences so that V and J genes could be assigned. A later analysis assigned CDR3 sequences and most-parsimonious VDJ recombination scenarios with the TCRdist pipeline. In a later analysis, every TCR beta chain was defined by the combination of its CDR3 amino acid sequence and its V-gene family, and reads without a unique V-gene family were dropped. As a way to deal with suspected cross-contamination and a sequencing artifact, a later analysis dropped under 600 nucleotide sequences that were highly shared and had low generation probability. A later analysis calculated a clonal expansion index for each public chain from normalized within-repertoire ranks of inferred template counts. A later analysis computed generation probabilities with a VDJ recombination model fitted to out-of-frame rearrangements, and checked the results against IGoR. In a later analysis, hypergeometric tests were used to score TCR-TCR, TCR-HLA and TCR-CMV co-occurrence, with a repertoire-size bias correction applied to TCR pairs. To estimate false discovery rates, a later analysis permuted the HLA or CMV assignments 20 times. A later analysis grouped co-occurring TCRs with DBSCAN, adding TCRdist sequence similarity when clustering within HLA-allele-positive subsets. Co-occurrence clustering excluded repertoires with fewer than 30,000 or more than 120,000 public chains, plus five with anomalous nucleotide sharing. TCRdb took this table from immuneACCESS and kept in-frame rearrangements with V and J called. Such tables lack part of the clones; where checked against another copy, unresolved V genes explain under half of the gap, and the rest is unexplained. V, J and clone size are taken as reported in that table, and D and trimming were inferred from the DNA itself. In this sample the table shows more than 150,000 clones, 65% to 85% of which occur a single time. Of the sample, 6% is held by the ten largest clones.

The cohort consisted of more than 650 healthy bone marrow donors. At the time of sampling, every cohort member was nominally healthy, though immune exposures that went unrecorded were likely present. The donor tested CMV seropositive, placing the donor among the 250 to 300 seropositive members of the cohort. Each donor provided a peripheral blood sample, and peripheral blood mononuclear cells were used for TCR beta sequencing. Genomic DNA was extracted from the blood cell samples with the Qiagen DNeasy Blood Extraction Kit. The TCR comes from a woman aged 30 to 39 in good health and CMV-seropositive. Here the chain combines TRBV6-5 and TRBJ2-7, and perhaps TRBD1 as D gene, on 6 matching bases. Sequencing was carried out using PBMCs. The CDR3 is CASSYSLQGRSYEQYF. The DNA reads TGTGCCAGCAGTTACTCCCTACAGGGAAGATCCTACGAGCAGTACTTC.